Listed here are 6 T cell receptor beta chains from one sample, sequenced in a study of chemoradiotherapy in HPV16-positive cancers. The data were produced by immunoSEQ multiplex PCR, yet TCRdb's version contains in-frame clones alone and is incomplete. Of under 20,000 clones listed, around four fifths were seen once; the top ten hold approximately 1.3%. Sample collection was performed from a patient who underwent chemoradiotherapy. These TCRs come from a human donor with HPV-associated anogenital cancer.

The chain employs TRBV30 and TRBJ1-2; TRBD1 aligns across 11 bases. J lost 0 bases, V lost 1 base, and 4 bases had no gene match. CDR1 is GTSNPN and CDR2 is SVGIG in the germline V gene (reference sequence). The CDR3 runs to 16 residues. In nucleotides, the CDR3 is TGTGCCTGGAGTGCCGGGACAGGGGGTTCTAACTATGGCTACACCTTC. It codes for CAWSAGTGGSNYGYTF.

This clone was observed a few times. The V gene is TRBV11-3, the J gene TRBJ2-2; TRBD1 aligns across 7 bases. The CDR3 runs to 16 residues. Germline-derived CDR1 and CDR2 are SGHNT and YENEEA. V shed 3 bases and J 3 bases; nucleotides not matched to a gene: 7. The CDR3 DNA reads TGTGCCAGCAGCTTTCCGCCGGACAGGTACACCGGGGAGCTGTTTTTT. Residues: CASSFPPDRYTGELFF.

The chain joins TRBV9 to TRBJ1-2, with TRBD1 as a possible D gene (5 bases). The germline V gene encodes CDR1 SGDLS and CDR2 YYNGEE. V was clipped by 5 bases and J by 8 bases, with 13 bases between them. This CDR3 has 12 residues. CDR3 nucleotide sequence: TGTGCCAGCAGTCCATCCTCAGGGGGCTACACCTTC. Translating gives CASSPSSGGYTF.

V is TRBV5-5 and J is TRBJ1-5, with 8 bases identical to TRBD1. After removal of 4 bases from V and 5 bases from J, the junction contained 2 bases not matched to a gene. Germline V CDR1 and CDR2: SGHKS, YYEKEE (reference sequence). The CDR3 is 13 amino acids. This CDR3 reads CASSATGDQPQHF. DNA of the CDR3: TGTGCCAGCAGCGCGACAGGGGATCAGCCCCAGCATTTT.

For the CDR3, the DNA is TGTGCCAGCAGCTTGGGGACAGGGGGACATCAGCCCCAGCATTTT. The encoded protein is CASSLGTGGHQPQHF. The rearrangement joins TRBV5-6 to TRBJ1-5, with TRBD1 matching 10 bases. From germline, CDR1 is SGHDT and CDR2 YYEEEE. The CDR3 runs to 15 residues. Trimming took 0 bases from V and 5 from J; bases not matched to a gene: 2.

The chain employs TRBV4-2 and TRBJ2-7; 7 nucleotides line up with TRBD1. The trim removed 1 base at V and 0 bases at J, leaving 0 bases unmatched. The CDR3 is made up of 14 amino acids. The germline V gene encodes CDR1 LGHNA and CDR2 YNFKEQ. The CDR3 DNA reads as TGTGCCAGCAGCCAAGGACAGGGCTCCTACGAGCAGTACTTC. Translated, it gives CASSQGQGSYEQYF.